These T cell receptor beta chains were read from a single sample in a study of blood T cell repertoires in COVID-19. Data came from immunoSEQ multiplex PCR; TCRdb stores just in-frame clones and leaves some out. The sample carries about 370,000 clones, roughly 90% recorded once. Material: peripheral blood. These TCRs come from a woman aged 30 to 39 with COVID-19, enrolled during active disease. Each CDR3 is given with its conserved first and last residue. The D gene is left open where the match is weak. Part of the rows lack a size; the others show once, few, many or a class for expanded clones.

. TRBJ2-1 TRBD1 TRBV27 TGTGCCAGCAGTAAAACACCGGGACAGGGTGATAATGAGCAGTTCTTC CASSKTPGQGDNEQFF
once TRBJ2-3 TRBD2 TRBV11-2 TGTGCCAGCTTCGGCGGGGGGAGGACAGATACGCAGTATTTT CASFGGGRTDTQYF
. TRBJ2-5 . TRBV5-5 TGTGCCAGCAGCTTAGGACTTGTGGGGGCTGAGACCCAGTACTTC CASSLGLVGAETQYF
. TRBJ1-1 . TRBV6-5 TGTGCCAGCAGCCCGTGGCGGGAGAGGAACACTGAAGCTTTCTTT CASSPWRERNTEAFF
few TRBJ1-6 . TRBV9 TGTGCCAGCAGCGTAGAGTCGGATTCACCCCTCCACTTT CASSVESDSPLHF
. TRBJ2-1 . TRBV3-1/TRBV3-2 TGTGCCAGCAGCCACCTAACAGCCAATGAGCAGTTCTTC CASSHLTANEQFF
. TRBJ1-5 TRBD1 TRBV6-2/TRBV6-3 TGTGCCAGCAGTTACCAATTCAGGGGGCGGAATCAGCCCCAGCATTTT CASSYQFRGRNQPQHF
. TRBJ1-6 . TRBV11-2 TGTGCCAGCAGCTTAGATACAGGCTCCTATAATTCACCCCTCCACTTT CASSLDTGSYNSPLHF
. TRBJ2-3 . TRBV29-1 TGCAGCGGGAGGCGAAGGGTAGCAGGTGTAAATACGCAGTATTTT CSGRRRVAGVNTQYF
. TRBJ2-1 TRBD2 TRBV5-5 TGTGCCAGCAGCTGGGGACTAGCGGGAGGCCCGAGCTCCTACAATGAGCAGTTCTTC CASSWGLAGGPSSYNEQFF
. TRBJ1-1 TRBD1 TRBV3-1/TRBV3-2 TGTGCCAGCAGCCCAGACAGGGGGTGGGAAGCTTTCTTT CASSPDRGWEAFF
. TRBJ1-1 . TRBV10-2 TGCGCCACCGGTCACCCGAACACTGAAGCTTTCTTT CATGHPNTEAFF
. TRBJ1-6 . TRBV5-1 TGCGCCAGCAGCTTGGGACAGGCGAGCTCCTATAATTCACCCCTCCACTTT CASSLGQASSYNSPLHF
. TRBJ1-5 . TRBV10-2 TGCGCCAGCAGTGAGTCTACCACTAATCAGCCCCAGCATTTT CASSESTTNQPQHF
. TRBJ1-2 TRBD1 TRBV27 TGTGCCAGCCAACCAGGGGGTGGGGTGTATGGCTACACCTTC CASQPGGGVYGYTF
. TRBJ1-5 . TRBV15 TGTGCCACCAGCAGGGACGCAGGGAGGAATCAGCCCCAGCATTTT CATSRDAGRNQPQHF
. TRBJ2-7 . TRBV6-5 TGTGCCAGCAGTTTTACAGGGAGCGAGCAGTACTTC CASSFTGSEQYF
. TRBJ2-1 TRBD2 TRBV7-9 TGTGCCAGCAGCTTATTTTTAGCGGGGAAGTACAATGAGCAGTTCTTC CASSLFLAGKYNEQFF
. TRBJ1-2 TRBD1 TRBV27 TGTGCCAGCAGTTTAGGACAGGGTGGCGGCTACACCTTC CASSLGQGGGYTF
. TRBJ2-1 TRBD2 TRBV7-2 TGTGCCAGCAGCCCCACGTGGGGGGGGAGGTATGAGCAGTTCTTC CASSPTWGGRYEQFF
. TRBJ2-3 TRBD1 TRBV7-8 TGTGCCAGCAGCCCTAACGACAGGGCTACAGATACGCAGTATTTT CASSPNDRATDTQYF
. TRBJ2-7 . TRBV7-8 TGTGCCAACAGCTTAGCGAGACGACAGGTTTCCTACGAGCAGTACTTC CANSLARRQVSYEQYF
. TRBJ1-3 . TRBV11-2 TGTGCCAGCAGCTTATCCCGACAGGCTGGAAACACCATATATTTT CASSLSRQAGNTIYF
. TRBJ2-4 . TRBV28 TGTGCCAGCTCCAGGGCTGGGGGGGCTAAAAACATTCAGTACTTC CASSRAGGAKNIQYF
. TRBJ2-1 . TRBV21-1 TGTGCCAGCAGCAAAGGGAGGGGGCCCGGACTAGCGGGAGTTGAGCAGTTCTTC CASSKGRGPGLAGVEQFF
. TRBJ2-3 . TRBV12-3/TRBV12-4 TGTGCCAGCAGTTTAACCCCTGAGGGGGATCGGTATTTT CASSLTPEGDRYF
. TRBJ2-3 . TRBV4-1 TGCGCCAGCAGCCAAGAGACGAGACTTCCAATGACAGATACGCAGTATTTT CASSQETRLPMTDTQYF
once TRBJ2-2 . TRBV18 TGTGCCAGCTCACCACAGGAAGGGGCCCGTGGCGGGGAGCTGTTTTTT CASSPQEGARGGELFF
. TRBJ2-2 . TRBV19 TGTGCCAGTAGTATAGATCCCGCTCTATCCGGGGAGCTGTTTTTT CASSIDPALSGELFF
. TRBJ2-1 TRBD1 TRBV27 TGTGCCAGCAGTTTGTATCGGACAGGAGTCAATGAGCAGTTCTTC CASSLYRTGVNEQFF
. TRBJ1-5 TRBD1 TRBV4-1 TGCGCCAGCAGCCGACAGGGTAGCAATCAGCCCCAGCATTTT CASSRQGSNQPQHF
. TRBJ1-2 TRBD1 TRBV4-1 TGCGCCAGCAGCCGTGACAGGGGCTATGGCTACACCTTC CASSRDRGYGYTF
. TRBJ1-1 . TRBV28 TGTGCCAGCAGTCCCCGGCGGGCAGGGGTCACTGAAGCTTTCTTT CASSPRRAGVTEAFF
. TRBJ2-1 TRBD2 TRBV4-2 TGTGCCAGCAGCCAAGCCACGAGGAGCGGGGGTTACAATGAGCAGTTCTTC CASSQATRSGGYNEQFF
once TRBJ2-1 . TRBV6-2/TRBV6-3 TGTGCCAGCAGCCCCCGACCCTACACAGCCCAAGCCTCCTACAATGAGCAGTTCTTC CASSPRPYTAQASYNEQFF
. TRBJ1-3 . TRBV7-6 TGTGCCAGCAGCGCCCGAACAGGGCGCCCTGGAAACACCATATATTTT CASSARTGRPGNTIYF
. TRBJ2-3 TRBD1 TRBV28 TGTGCCAGCAGTTTGGGACAGGGGGCGAAAGATACGCAGTATTTT CASSLGQGAKDTQYF
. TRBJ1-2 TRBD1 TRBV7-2 TGTGCCAGCACCTCGGACAGGGAACCTGGCTACACCTTC CASTSDREPGYTF
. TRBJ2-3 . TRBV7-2 TGTGCCAGCAGCTTTTCAGGCGGGGTGGTAGATACGCAGTATTTT CASSFSGGVVDTQYF
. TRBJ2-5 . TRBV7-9 TGTGCCAGCAGCACCGATCTTGGGGGCCCGTGGTACTTC CASSTDLGGPWYF
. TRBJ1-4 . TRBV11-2 TGTGCCAGCAGCTTCGGACTAGAGCTGTTTTTT CASSFGLELFF
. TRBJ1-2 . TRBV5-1 TGCGCCAGCAGCTTGTCACTCAAGAATGGCTACACCTTC CASSLSLKNGYTF
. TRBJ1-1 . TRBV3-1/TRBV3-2 TGTGCCAGCTTGGGACAAATAAACACTGAAGCTTTCTTT CASLGQINTEAFF
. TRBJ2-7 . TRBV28 TGTGCCAGCAGTTTTAGGACAGCATACGAGCAGTACTTC CASSFRTAYEQYF
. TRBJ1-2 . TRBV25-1 TGTGCCAGCAGTACTCCAGGGTTCGGTGGCTACACCTTC CASSTPGFGGYTF
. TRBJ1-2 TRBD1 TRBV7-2 TGTGCCAGCAGCGCCTTACCGACAGGGCCGGGAGGCTACACCTTC CASSALPTGPGGYTF
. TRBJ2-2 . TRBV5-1 TGCGCCAGCAGCTCCGGGACCGGGACTCGTGGGGAGCTGTTTTTT CASSSGTGTRGELFF
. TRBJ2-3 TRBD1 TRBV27 TGTGCCAGCAGTTTATGGACAGGGACTAGCACAGATACGCAGTATTTT CASSLWTGTSTDTQYF
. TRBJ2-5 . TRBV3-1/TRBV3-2 TGTGCCAGCAGCCAACTAGAAAACCAAGAGACCCAGTACTTC CASSQLENQETQYF
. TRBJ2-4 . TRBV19 TGTGCCAGTAGTCTGAGGCCCGTTTTGGCCAAAAACATTCAGTACTTC CASSLRPVLAKNIQYF
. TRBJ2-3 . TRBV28 TGTGCCAGCGGCAACAGGGTTGGAGGCACAGATACGCAGTATTTT CASGNRVGGTDTQYF